A selection of T cell receptor beta chains follows, all from one sample in a study of cytomegalovirus exposure and HLA in healthy donors. This table comes from immunoSEQ multiplex PCR, and its TCRdb copy is limited to in-frame clones, with some not included. Of more than 80,000 clones listed, less than 85% are singletons. Material: PBMCs. These receptors came from a woman between 55 and 75 years old in good health and CMV-seropositive. The CDR3 runs from the conserved cysteine through the conserved F or W. D genes are given only for firm matches. The size entry is marked missing in some rows and otherwise reads once, few, many or a size class.

TRBV27	-	-	TRBJ2-2	CASSFPSGETSHSNTGELFF	TGTGCCAGCAGTTTTCCCTCGGGAGAAACCTCCCATTCGAACACCGGGGAGCTGTTTTTT
TRBV2	TRBD1	-	TRBJ1-1	CASSEALLTGLGNTEAFF	TGTGCCAGCAGTGAAGCGCTCCTGACAGGGCTTGGGAACACTGAAGCTTTCTTT
TRBV9	-	-	TRBJ1-1	CASSPLGTTNTEAFF	TGTGCCAGCAGCCCATTGGGGACAACGAACACTGAAGCTTTCTTT
TRBV2	-	-	TRBJ2-4	CASIYGANENIQYF	TGTGCCAGCATTTACGGAGCTAATGAAAACATTCAGTACTTC
TRBV6-5	-	-	TRBJ1-1	CASSGSYTEAFF	TGTGCCAGCAGTGGGAGTTACACTGAAGCTTTCTTT
TRBV4-2	TRBD1	-	TRBJ2-1	CASSQVTGATYNEQFF	TGTGCCAGCAGCCAAGTAACAGGGGCGACCTACAATGAGCAGTTCTTC
TRBV30	-	-	TRBJ2-5	CAWSGEGREETQYF	TGTGCCTGGAGTGGAGAGGGAAGGGAAGAGACCCAGTACTTC
TRBV6-6	-	-	TRBJ1-2	CASSASNYGYTF	TGTGCCAGCAGTGCCAGTAACTATGGCTACACCTTC
TRBV29-1	TRBD1	-	TRBJ2-2	CSVELDRAGELFF	TGCAGCGTTGAACTCGACAGGGCTGGGGAGCTGTTTTTT
TRBV7-8	-	few	TRBJ1-1	CASSLAAANTEAFF	TGTGCCAGCAGCTTAGCGGCGGCGAACACTGAAGCTTTCTTT
TRBV5-1	-	-	TRBJ2-6	CASSLGQSPSSGANVLTF	TGCGCCAGCAGCTTGGGTCAGTCGCCGTCCTCTGGGGCCAACGTCCTGACTTTC
TRBV15	TRBD2	-	TRBJ2-1	CATSSILAGLNEQFF	TGTGCCACCAGCAGTATTCTAGCGGGCCTCAATGAGCAGTTCTTC
TRBV18	TRBD1	-	TRBJ1-5	CASSPGTGGNQPQHF	TGTGCCAGCTCACCCGGGACAGGGGGCAATCAGCCCCAGCATTTT
TRBV11-2	-	-	TRBJ2-1	CASSLLTGRQFF	TGTGCCAGCAGCTTATTGACAGGTCGGCAGTTCTTC
TRBV2	-	-	TRBJ2-1	CASSEAGQRYNEQFF	TGTGCCAGCAGTGAAGCGGGACAAAGATACAATGAGCAGTTCTTC
TRBV4-2	TRBD1	-	TRBJ2-3	CASSQEIDRGYTDTQYF	TGTGCCAGCAGCCAAGAAATCGACAGGGGCTACACAGATACGCAGTATTTT
TRBV5-6	TRBD1	-	TRBJ1-1	CASSPGTENTEAFF	TGTGCCAGCAGCCCCGGGACAGAGAACACTGAAGCTTTCTTT
TRBV6-5	-	-	TRBJ2-1	CASTVGDGLYNEQFF	TGTGCCAGCACCGTTGGGGATGGACTCTACAATGAGCAGTTCTTC
TRBV6-4	TRBD2	-	TRBJ2-5	CASSARLAGVGGEETQYF	TGTGCCAGCAGTGCGAGACTAGCGGGAGTAGGAGGGGAGGAGACCCAGTACTTC
TRBV27	TRBD1	-	TRBJ2-1	CASSLLGQNNEQFF	TGTGCCAGCAGTTTATTGGGACAGAACAATGAGCAGTTCTTC
TRBV25-1	-	few	TRBJ2-7	CASSITHDEQYF	TGTGCCAGCAGTATAACTCACGACGAGCAGTACTTC
TRBV6-6	-	-	TRBJ1-1	CASNRQQTNTEAFF	TGTGCCAGCAATAGGCAACAGACGAACACTGAAGCTTTCTTT
TRBV7-6	TRBD1	-	TRBJ2-3	CASRRTGGSTDTQYF	TGTGCCAGCAGGCGAACAGGGGGTTCCACAGATACGCAGTATTTT
TRBV6-1	-	-	TRBJ2-1	CAIFLSSYNEQFF	TGTGCCATCTTCCTGAGCTCCTACAATGAGCAGTTCTTC
TRBV6-5	-	few	TRBJ2-1	CASSSYDSYNEQFF	TGTGCCAGCAGTTCCTACGACTCCTACAATGAGCAGTTCTTC
TRBV29-1	-	once	TRBJ1-3	CSGGQSGNTIYF	TGCAGCGGTGGACAGTCTGGAAACACCATATATTTT
TRBV9	TRBD2	-	TRBJ2-7	CASSEGLAEKQYF	TGTGCCAGCAGCGAAGGACTAGCGGAGAAGCAGTACTTC
TRBV10-3	TRBD2	-	TRBJ2-7	CAISLAGAYEQYF	TGTGCCATCAGCTTAGCGGGAGCGTACGAGCAGTACTTC